This T cell receptor beta chain derives from a study of early T cells in non-severe SARS-CoV-2 infection. The overall study: Sequenced material consisted of bulk RNA (from unsorted whole blood), and chains were unpaired.

The protocol attached unique molecular identifiers to individual cDNA molecules. One entry per CDR3 protein, called by TCRdb with MiXCR from the 5' RACE reads. The sample consists of more than 50,000 distinct CDR3 sequences, around 14% of them appearing once. The trim removed 6 bases at V and 0 bases at J, leaving 7 bases unmatched. Germline CDR1 DFQATT, CDR2 SNEGSKA (reference sequence). The CDR3 contains 15 residues. Worth noting for this clonotype: Its antigen is not known.

Overall study results and limits: Private and CD4 specificities were missed by VDJdb matching, skewed to anti-spike CD8.

The receptor was derived from an adult who was a healthcare worker with PCR-confirmed SARS-CoV-2 infection or an uninfected control (not recorded which). Sequencing used whole blood, obtained at baseline. The genes are TRBV20-1 and TRBJ1-5, with TRBD1 identical over 8 bases. CDR3 residues: CSAGGTGNSNQPQHF. The CDR3 nucleotides are TGCAGTGCCGGGGGGACAGGCAATAGCAATCAGCCCCAGCATTTT.